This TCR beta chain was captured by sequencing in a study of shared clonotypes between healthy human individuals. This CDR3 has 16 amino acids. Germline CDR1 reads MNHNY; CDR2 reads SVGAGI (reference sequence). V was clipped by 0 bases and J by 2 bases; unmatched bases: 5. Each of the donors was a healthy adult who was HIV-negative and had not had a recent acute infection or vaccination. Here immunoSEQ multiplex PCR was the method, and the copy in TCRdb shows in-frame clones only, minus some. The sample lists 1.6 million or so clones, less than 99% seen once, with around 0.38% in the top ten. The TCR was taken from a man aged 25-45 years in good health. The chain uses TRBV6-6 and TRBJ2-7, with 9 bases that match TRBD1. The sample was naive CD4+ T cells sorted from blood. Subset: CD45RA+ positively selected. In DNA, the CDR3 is TGTGCCAGCAGTTACTCGACCGGGACAGGGCCCTACGAGCAGTACTTC. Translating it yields CASSYSTGTGPYEQYF.